This T cell receptor (beta chain) was found in a study of early T cells in non-severe SARS-CoV-2 infection. Background on the study: Chains stayed unpaired after sequencing of bulk RNA from unsorted whole blood.

Germline CDR1 and CDR2: LGHDT and YNNKEL (reference sequence). This CDR3 is 13 amino acids long. The V gene lost 2 bases and the J gene lost 1 base, with 5 bases spanning the gap. A single record per CDR3 protein comes from TCRdb applying MiXCR to the 5' RACE reads. The sample lists some 42,000 distinct CDR3 sequences, approximately 6.2% occurring once. Many counts were recorded for this clonotype. The rearrangement joins TRBV3-1 to TRBJ1-1; D is possibly TRBD1 (5 bases). Sequencing was performed on whole blood, taken at baseline. This receptor was identified in an adult who was a healthcare worker with PCR-confirmed SARS-CoV-2 infection or an uninfected control (not recorded which). CDR3 sequence: CASSQQGNTEAFF. DNA of the CDR3: TGTGCCAGCAGCCAACAGGGGAACACTGAAGCTTTCTTT.